This T cell receptor (beta chain) stems from a study of shared clonotypes between healthy human individuals. Study observations and caveats: Sequencing depth was expected to affect clonotype sharing among donors.

The study separated CD4+ cells into CD45RA+ naive and CD45RA-negative memory subsets. Worth noting for this clone: Antigen unknown.

The ends were cut back, 3 bases at V and 4 bases at J, with 13 bases in the middle. The CDR3 sequence is 14 residues long. From germline, CDR1 is SGHNT and CDR2 YYREEE (reference sequence). Clones were read by immunoSEQ multiplex PCR, and TCRdb kept only the in-frame ones, dropping some. The top ten clones hold about 0.41% of a sample with 2.3 million or so clones, over 85% of them seen once. The chain joins TRBV5-4 to TRBJ2-5, with TRBD2 as a possible D gene (5 bases). Sequencing used naive CD4+ T cells from PBMCs. The subset is: CD45RA+ positively selected. The clonotype originates from a man aged 18 to 30 in good health. Some clones in this sample may be carry-over from other donors' samples. In DNA form, the CDR3 reads TGTGCCAGCAGCTCCTGGACTTCCTCAGAGACCCAGTACTTC. It encodes CASSSWTSSETQYF.